This paragraph reports one TCR beta chain. CDR1 and CDR2 (germline): MNHNY, SVGAGI (reference sequence). The V end was cut by 6 bases, the J end by 1 base, with 4 bases between. The CDR3 spans 12 residues. Assay: immunoSEQ multiplex PCR; the TCRdb copy retains only in-frame clones and omits some. The profile shows about 1.1 million clones, 78% of them singletons. This sample is part of a study of shared clonotypes between healthy human individuals. Sequencing input: memory CD4+ T cells from PBMCs. Regarding subset: CD45RA-negative fraction. V and J are TRBV6-6 and TRBJ1-3, with D uncertain. The TCR sequence derives from a man aged 18 to 29 in good health. Some clones in this sample may be carry-over from other donors' samples. The CDR3 DNA sequence: TGTGCCAGCAGGGGGTCTGGAAACACCATATATTTT. This translates into CASRGSGNTIYF.